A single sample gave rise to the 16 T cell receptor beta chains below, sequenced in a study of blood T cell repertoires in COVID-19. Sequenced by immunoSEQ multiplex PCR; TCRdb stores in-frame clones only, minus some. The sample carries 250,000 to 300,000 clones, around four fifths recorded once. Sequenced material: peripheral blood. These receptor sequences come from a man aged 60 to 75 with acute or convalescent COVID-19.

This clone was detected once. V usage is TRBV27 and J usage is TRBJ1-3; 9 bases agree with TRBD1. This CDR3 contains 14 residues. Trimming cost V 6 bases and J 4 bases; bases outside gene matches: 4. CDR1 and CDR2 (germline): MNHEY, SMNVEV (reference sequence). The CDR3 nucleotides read TGTGCCAGCAGCGGGACAGGGATCGGAAACACCATATATTTT. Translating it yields CASSGTGIGNTIYF.

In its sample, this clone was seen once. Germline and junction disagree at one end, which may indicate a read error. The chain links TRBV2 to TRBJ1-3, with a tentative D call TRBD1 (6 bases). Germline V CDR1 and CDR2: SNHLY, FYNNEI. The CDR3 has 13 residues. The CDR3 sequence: CVSSEQGWDTIYF. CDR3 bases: TGTGTCAGCAGTGAACAGGGATGGGACACCATATATTTT.

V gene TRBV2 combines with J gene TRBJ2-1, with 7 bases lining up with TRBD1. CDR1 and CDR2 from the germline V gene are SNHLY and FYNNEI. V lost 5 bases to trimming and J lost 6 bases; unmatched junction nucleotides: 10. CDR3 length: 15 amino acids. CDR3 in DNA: TGTGCCAGCAGTAAAGAAACAGGGGCAGGCAATGAGCAGTTCTTC. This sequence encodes CASSKETGAGNEQFF. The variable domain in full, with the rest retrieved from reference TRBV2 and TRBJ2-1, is EPEVTQTPSHQVTQMGQEVILRCVPISNHLYFYWYRQILGQKVEFLVSFYNNEISEKSEIFDDQFSVERPDGSNFTLKIRSTKLEDSAMYFCASSKETGAGNEQFFGPGTRLTVL.

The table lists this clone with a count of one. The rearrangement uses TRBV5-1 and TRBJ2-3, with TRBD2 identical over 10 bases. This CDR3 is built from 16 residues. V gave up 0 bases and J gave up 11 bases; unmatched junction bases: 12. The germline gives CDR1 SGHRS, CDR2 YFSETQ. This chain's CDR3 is CASSLALLAGPSLQYF. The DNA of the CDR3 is TGCGCCAGCAGCTTGGCCTTACTAGCGGGACCATCACTGCAGTATTTT.

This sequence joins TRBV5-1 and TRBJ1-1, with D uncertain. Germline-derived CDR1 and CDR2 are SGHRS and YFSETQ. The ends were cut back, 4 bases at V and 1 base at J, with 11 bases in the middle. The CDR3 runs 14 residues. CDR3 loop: CASSRIRENTEAFF. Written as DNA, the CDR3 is TGCGCCAGCAGCCGAATCCGGGAGAACACTGAAGCTTTCTTT. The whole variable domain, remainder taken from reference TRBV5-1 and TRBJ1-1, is KAGVTQTPRYLIKTRGQQVTLSCSPISGHRSVSWYQQTPGQGLQFLFEYFSETQRNKGNFPGRFSGRQFSNSRSEMNVSTLELGDSALYLCASSRIRENTEAFFGQGTRLTVV.

Written as DNA, the CDR3 is TGTGCCAGCAGCCAGAGGCAGGGGACCTACGAGCAGTACTTC. Amino acids: CASSQRQGTYEQYF. This chain links TRBV3-1 (or the pseudogene TRBV3-2) with TRBJ2-7; perhaps TRBD1 as D (6 bases). CDR1 is LGHDT, CDR2 YNNKEL, per germline (reference sequence). Trimming stripped 3 bases from V and 2 bases from J, with 11 bases between. The CDR3 runs 14 residues.

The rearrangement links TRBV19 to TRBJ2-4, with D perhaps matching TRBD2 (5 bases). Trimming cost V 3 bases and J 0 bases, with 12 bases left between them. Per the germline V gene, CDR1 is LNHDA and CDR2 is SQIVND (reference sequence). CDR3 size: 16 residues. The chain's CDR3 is CASSMPWEIAKNIQYF. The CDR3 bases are TGTGCCAGTAGTATGCCGTGGGAGATAGCCAAAAACATTCAGTACTTC.

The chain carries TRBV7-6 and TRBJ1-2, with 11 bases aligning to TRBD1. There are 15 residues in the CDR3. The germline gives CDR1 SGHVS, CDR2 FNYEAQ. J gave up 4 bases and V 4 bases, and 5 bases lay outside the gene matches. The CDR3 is CASSSTGTGGYGYTF. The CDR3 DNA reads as TGTGCCAGCAGCTCGACCGGGACAGGGGGCTATGGCTACACCTTC.

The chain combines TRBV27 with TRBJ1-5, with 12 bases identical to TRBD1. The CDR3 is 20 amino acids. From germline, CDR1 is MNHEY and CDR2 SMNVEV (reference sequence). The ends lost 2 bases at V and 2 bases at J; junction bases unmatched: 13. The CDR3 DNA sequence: TGTGCCAGCAGTTTACCCGGGACAGGGGGCCCGTCGGGTGGCAATCAGCCCCAGCATTTT. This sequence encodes CASSLPGTGGPSGGNQPQHF.

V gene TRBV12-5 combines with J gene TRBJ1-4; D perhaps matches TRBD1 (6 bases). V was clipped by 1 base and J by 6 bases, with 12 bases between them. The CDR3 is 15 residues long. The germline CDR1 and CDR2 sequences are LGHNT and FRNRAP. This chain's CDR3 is CASGLGQAFHEKLFF. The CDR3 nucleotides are TGTGCTAGTGGTTTGGGACAGGCCTTCCATGAAAAACTGTTTTTT.

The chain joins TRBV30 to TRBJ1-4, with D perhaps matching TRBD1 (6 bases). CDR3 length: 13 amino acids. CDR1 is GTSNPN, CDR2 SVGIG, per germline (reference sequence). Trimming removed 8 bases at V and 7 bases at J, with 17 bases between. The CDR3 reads CATRVRTVEKLFF. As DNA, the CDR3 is TGTGCCACCCGGGTCAGGACAGTTGAAAAACTGTTTTTT.

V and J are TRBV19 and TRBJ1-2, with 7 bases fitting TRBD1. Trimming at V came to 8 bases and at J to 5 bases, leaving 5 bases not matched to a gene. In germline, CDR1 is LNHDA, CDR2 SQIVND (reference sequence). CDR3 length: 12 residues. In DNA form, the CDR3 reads TGTGCCAGTGCAGGGGGTGGATATGGCTACACCTTC. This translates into CASAGGGYGYTF.

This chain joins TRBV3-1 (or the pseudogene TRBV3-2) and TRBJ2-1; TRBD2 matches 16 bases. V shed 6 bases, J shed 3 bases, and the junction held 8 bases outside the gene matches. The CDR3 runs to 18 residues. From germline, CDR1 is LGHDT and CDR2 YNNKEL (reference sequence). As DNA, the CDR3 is TGTGCCAGCAGTCCGGGACTAGCGGGGGGGCTCGGCTACAATGAGCAGTTCTTC. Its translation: CASSPGLAGGLGYNEQFF.

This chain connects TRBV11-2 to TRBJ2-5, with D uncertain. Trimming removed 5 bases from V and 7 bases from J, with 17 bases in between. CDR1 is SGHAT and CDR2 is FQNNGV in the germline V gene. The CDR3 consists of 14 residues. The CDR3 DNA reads TGTGCCAGCAGCCCCCGACCCGAGACGGGGACCCAGTACTTC. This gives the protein CASSPRPETGTQYF.

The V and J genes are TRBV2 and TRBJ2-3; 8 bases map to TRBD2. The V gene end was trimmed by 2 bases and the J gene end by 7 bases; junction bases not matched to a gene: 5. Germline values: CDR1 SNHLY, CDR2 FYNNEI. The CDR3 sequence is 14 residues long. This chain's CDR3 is CASSEPGGPNTQYF. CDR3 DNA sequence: TGTGCCAGCAGTGAACCGGGAGGGCCGAATACGCAGTATTTT.

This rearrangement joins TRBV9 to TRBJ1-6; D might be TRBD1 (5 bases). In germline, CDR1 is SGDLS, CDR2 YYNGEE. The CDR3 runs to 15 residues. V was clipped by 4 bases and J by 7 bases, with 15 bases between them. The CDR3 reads CASSTGGSGNSPLHF. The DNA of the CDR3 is TGTGCCAGCAGCACCGGGGGGAGTGGGAATTCACCCCTCCACTTT.